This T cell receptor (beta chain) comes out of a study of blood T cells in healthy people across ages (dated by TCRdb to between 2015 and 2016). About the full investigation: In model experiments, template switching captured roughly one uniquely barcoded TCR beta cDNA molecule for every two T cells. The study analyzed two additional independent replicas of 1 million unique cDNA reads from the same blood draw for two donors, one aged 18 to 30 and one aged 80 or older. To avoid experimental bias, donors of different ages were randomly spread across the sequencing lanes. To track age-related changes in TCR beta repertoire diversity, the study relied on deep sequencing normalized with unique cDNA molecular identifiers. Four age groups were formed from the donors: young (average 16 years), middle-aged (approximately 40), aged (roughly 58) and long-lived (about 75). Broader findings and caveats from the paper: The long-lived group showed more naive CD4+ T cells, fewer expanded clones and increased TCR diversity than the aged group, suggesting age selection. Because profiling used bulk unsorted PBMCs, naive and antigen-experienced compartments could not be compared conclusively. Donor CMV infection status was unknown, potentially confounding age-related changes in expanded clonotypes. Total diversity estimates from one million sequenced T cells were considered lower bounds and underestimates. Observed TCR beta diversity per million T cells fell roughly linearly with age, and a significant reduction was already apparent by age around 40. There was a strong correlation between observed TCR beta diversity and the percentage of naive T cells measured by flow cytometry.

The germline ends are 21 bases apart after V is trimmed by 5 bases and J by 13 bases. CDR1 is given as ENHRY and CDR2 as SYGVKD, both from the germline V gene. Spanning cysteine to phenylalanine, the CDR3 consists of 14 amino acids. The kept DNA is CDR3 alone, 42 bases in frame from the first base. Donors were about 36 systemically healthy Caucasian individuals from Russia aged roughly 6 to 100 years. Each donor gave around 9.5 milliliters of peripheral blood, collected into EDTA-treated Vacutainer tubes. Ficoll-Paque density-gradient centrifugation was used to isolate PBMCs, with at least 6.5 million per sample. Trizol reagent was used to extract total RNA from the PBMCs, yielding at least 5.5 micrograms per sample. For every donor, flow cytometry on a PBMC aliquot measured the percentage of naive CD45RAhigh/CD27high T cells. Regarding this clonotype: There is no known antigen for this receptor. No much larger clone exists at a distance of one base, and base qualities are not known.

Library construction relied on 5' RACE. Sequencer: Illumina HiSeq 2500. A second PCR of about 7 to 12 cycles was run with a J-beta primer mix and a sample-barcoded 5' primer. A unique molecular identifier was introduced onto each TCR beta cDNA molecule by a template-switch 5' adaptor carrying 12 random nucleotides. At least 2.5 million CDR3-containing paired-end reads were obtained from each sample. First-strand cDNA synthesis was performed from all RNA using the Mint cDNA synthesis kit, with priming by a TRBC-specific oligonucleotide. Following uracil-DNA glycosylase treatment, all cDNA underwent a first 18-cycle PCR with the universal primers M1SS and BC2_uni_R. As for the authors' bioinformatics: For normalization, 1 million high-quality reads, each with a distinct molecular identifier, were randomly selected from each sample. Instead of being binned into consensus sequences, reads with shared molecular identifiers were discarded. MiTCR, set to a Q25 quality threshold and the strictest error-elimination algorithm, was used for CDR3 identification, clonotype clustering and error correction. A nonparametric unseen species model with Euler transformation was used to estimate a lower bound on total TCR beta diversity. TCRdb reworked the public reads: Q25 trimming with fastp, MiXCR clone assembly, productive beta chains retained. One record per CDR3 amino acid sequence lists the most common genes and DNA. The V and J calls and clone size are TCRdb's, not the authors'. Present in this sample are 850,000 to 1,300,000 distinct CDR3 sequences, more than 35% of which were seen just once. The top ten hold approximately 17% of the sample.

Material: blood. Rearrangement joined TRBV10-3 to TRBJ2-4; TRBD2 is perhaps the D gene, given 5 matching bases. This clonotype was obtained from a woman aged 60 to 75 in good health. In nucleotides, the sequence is TGTGCCATCAGTCCCGTCGGCCGACTTGGGGAGCAGTACTTC. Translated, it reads CAISPVGRLGEQYF.